The present T cell receptor beta chain was sequenced within a study of response to subunit inactivated influenza vaccine (dated by TCRdb to the late 2010s). Broadly, across the study: To follow how T cells responded to a trivalent subunit inactivated influenza vaccine, the researchers relied on deep quantitative profiling of the T cell receptor repertoire.

Findings and caveats that apply to the study as a whole: According to the authors, only a limited number of new T cells may be recruited by each seasonal influenza vaccination.

To prepare the library, RT-PCR was applied. Sequencing relied on an Illumina HiSeq 2500. TCRdb reworked the public reads: Q25 trimming with fastp, MiXCR clone assembly, productive beta chains retained. A single entry per CDR3 protein holds the most common genes and DNA from its merged rows. The sample table lists about 700,000 distinct CDR3 sequences, about 14% of them with a count of one. Clones ranked in the top ten supply less than 9% of the sample. The table lists this clonotype with many counts. The antigen this receptor binds is unknown. Base quality data are lacking; no much larger clone is found one base away. V lost 0 bases and J lost 4 bases, and the count of bases not matched to a germline gene is 7. From its cysteine to its phenylalanine, the CDR3 spans 16 amino acids. The CDR3 DNA has 48 bases and is translated from base 1. CDR1 and CDR2 are drawn from the germline V gene: SGDLS, YYNGEE.

The source material was PBMCs from blood, sampled 14 to 15 days before vaccination. The chain joins TRBV9 to TRBJ2-1, and 7 junctional nucleotides match TRBD2. The receptor was derived from a man between 45 and 60 years old who received an inactivated influenza vaccine. Donor details come from another sample of the same person, matched by shared clones. The DNA sequence reads TGTGCCAGCAGCGTAGACGAAGCGGGAACATACAATGAGCAGTTCTTC. It translates to CASSVDEAGTYNEQFF.